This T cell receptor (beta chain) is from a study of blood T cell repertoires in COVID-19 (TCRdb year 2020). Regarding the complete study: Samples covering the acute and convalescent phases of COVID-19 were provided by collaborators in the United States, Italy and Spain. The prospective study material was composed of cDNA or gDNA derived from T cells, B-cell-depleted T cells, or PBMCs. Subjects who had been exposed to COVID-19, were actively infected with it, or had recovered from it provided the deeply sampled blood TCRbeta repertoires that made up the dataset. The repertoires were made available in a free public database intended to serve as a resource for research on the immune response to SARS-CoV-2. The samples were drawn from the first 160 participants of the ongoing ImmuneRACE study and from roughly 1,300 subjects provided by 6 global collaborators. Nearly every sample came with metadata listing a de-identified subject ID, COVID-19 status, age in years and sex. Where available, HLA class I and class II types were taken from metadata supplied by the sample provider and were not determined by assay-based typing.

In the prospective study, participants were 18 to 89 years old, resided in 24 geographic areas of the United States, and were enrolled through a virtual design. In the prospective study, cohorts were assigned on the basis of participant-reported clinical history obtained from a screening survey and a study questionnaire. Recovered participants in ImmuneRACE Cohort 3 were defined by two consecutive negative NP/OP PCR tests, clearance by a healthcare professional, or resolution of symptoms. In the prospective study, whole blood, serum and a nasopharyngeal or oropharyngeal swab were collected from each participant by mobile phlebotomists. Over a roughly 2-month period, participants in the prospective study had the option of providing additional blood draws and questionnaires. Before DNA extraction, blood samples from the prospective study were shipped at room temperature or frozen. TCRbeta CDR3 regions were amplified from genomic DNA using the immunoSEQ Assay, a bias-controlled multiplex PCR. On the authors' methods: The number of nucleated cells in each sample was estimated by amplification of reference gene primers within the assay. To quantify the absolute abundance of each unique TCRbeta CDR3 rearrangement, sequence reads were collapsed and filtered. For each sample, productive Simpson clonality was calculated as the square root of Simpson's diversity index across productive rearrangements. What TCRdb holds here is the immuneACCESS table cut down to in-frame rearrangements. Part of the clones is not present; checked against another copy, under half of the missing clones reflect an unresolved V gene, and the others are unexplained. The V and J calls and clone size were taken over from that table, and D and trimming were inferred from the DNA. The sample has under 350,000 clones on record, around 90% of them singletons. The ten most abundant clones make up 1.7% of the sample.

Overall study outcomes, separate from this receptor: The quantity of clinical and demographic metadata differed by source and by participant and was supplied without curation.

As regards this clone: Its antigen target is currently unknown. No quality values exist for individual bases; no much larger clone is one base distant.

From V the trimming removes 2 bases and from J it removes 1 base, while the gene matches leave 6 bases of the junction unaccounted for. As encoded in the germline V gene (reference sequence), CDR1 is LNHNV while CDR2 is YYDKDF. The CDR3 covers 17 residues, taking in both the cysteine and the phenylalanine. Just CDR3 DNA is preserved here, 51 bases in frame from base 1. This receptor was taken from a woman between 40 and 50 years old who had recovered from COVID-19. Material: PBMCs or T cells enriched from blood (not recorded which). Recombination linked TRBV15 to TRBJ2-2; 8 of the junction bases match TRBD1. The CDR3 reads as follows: CATSRSQGQGNTGELFF. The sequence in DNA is TGTGCCACCAGCAGATCCCAAGGACAGGGGAACACCGGGGAGCTGTTTTTT.